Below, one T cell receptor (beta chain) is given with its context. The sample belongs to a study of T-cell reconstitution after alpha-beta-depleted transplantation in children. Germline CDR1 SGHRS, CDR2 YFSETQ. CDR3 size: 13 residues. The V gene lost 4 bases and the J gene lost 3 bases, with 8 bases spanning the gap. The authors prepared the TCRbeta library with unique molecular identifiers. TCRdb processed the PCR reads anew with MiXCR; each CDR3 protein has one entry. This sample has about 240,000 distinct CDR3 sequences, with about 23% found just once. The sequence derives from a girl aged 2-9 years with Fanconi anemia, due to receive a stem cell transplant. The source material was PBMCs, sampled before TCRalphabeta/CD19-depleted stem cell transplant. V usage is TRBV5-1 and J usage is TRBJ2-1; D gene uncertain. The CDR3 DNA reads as TGCGCCAGCAGCGCGACCAGCTACAATGAGCAGTTCTTC. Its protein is CASSATSYNEQFF.